The 26 T cell receptor beta chains below were found in one sample sequenced in a study of Graves' ophthalmopathy and Graves' hyperthyroidism. As the template, RNA transcripts were used to amplify TCR beta CDR3 regions. HTBI-primed first-round RT-PCR preceded second-round multiplex PCR. TCRdb fed the multiplex PCR reads into MiXCR, producing one record per CDR3 protein. Here the sample spans around 1,200,000 distinct CDR3 sequences, 35% to 40% being singletons. Sequencing was performed on peripheral blood or thyroid tissue (not recorded which). These receptors came from an adult man with Graves' hyperthyroidism.

The CDR3, as DNA: TGTGCCAGCAGCCATGGGACAGGGCTGGATTACGAGCAGTACTTC. Protein sequence: CASSHGTGLDYEQYF. The chain carries TRBV2 and TRBJ2-7; TRBD1 matches at 9 bases. V lost 6 bases and J lost 4; bases outside the gene matches: 10. The CDR3 totals 15 residues. Germline CDR1 is SNHLY and CDR2 is FYNNEI.

This clonotype showed up just once. J is TRBJ2-7 and V is TRBV6-6, with D perhaps TRBD1 or TRBD2 (5 bases each). The CDR3 contains 16 residues. Germline values: CDR1 MNHNY, CDR2 SVGAGI (reference sequence). V lost 6 bases, J lost 7 bases, and 25 bases lay in between. The CDR3 here is CASRNPGTAARLEQYF. For the CDR3, the DNA is TGTGCCAGCAGAAACCCCGGGACCGCGGCCCGTTTGGAGCAGTACTTC.

The chain employs TRBV2 and TRBJ1-5, with 7 bases that match TRBD1. Germline V gene sequence: CDR1 SNHLY, CDR2 FYNNEI. V lost 6 bases, J lost 6 bases, and 5 bases stayed unmatched. The CDR3 consists of 13 residues. The CDR3 loop is CASRDTGVQPQHF. The CDR3 coding sequence is TGTGCCAGCAGGGATACAGGGGTTCAGCCCCAGCATTTT.

The chain employs TRBV29-1 and TRBJ2-5; 11 bases are shared with TRBD1. Germline V lookup: CDR1 SQVTM, CDR2 ANQGSEA. The CDR3 runs to 15 residues. Unmatched junction bases numbered 12, after V lost 7 bases and J lost 5 bases. The CDR3 here is CSAPAQGQGVETQYF. CDR3 nucleotide sequence: TGCAGCGCCCCGGCCCAGGGACAGGGGGTCGAGACCCAGTACTTC.

The genes are TRBV5-4 and TRBJ2-2; the match to TRBD2 covers 11 bases. Germline V gene data show CDR1 as SGHNT and CDR2 as YYREEE (reference sequence). With 3 bases clipped from V and 5 bases from J, the junction kept 6 bases outside the gene matches. The CDR3 is 16 amino acids. DNA of the CDR3: TGTGCCAGCAGCTCGATGACTAGCGGGGCAACCGGGGAGCTGTTTTTT. Its translation: CASSSMTSGATGELFF.

This clonotype has only a few counts. The chain has TRBV7-2 and TRBJ1-6; no firm D call. Germline V lookup: CDR1 SGHTA, CDR2 FQGNSA. Between the trimmed V and J ends, which lost 6 bases and 7 bases, there was a span of 16 bases. The CDR3 totals 15 residues. CDR3 bases: TGTGCCAGCAGATGGAGTGGACCACAGAATTCACCCCTCCACTTT. Its translation is CASRWSGPQNSPLHF.

This clonotype showed up just a few times. The chain recombines TRBV12-3 or TRBV12-4 with TRBJ1-2, with TRBD1 as a possible D gene (5 bases). Trimming left V 6 bases short and J 4 bases short, with 12 bases between. This CDR3 has 13 amino acids. This CDR3 reads CASRSMGPYGYTF. CDR3 coding DNA: TGTGCCAGCAGGTCCATGGGGCCCTATGGCTACACCTTC.

The sample holds a few counts of this clonotype. The rearrangement joins TRBV4-1 to TRBJ1-2; TRBD1 might be the D (5 bases). Between the trimmed V and J ends, which lost 3 bases and 8 bases, there was a span of 19 bases. Germline V lookup: CDR1 MGHRA, CDR2 YSYEKL. The CDR3 has 15 amino acids. The CDR3 loop reads CASSHAGSAKVGYTF. The CDR3 nucleotides read TGCGCCAGCAGCCACGCAGGGTCGGCTAAGGTCGGCTACACCTTC.

The V and J genes are TRBV6-1 and TRBJ1-2; 9 bases align to TRBD1. Germline lookup yields CDR1 MNHNS and CDR2 SASEGT. With 3 bases clipped from V and 3 bases from J, the junction kept 8 bases outside the gene matches. There are 16 residues in the CDR3. The CDR3 reads CASSDVPGQGHYGYTF. In DNA, the CDR3 is TGTGCCAGCAGTGATGTCCCGGGACAGGGACACTATGGCTACACCTTC.

The rearrangement uses TRBV3-1 and TRBJ2-7, with 8 bases that match TRBD1. The V and J ends lost 1 base and 4 bases, in that order; junction bases with no gene match: 3. Germline V gene data show CDR1 as LGHDT and CDR2 as YNNKEL (reference sequence). The CDR3 runs to 14 residues. CDR3 sequence: CASSQGDRKYEQYF. For the CDR3, the DNA is TGTGCCAGCAGCCAAGGGGACAGGAAATACGAGCAGTACTTC.

The chain joins TRBV4-3 to TRBJ1-4; the D is unclear. The CDR3 has 15 residues. Trimming cost V 0 bases and J 4 bases, with 9 bases left between them. The germline V gene has CDR1 LGHNA and CDR2 YSLEER. This chain's CDR3 is CASSQELGLNEKLFF. The CDR3 nucleotides read TGCGCCAGCAGCCAAGAGCTTGGACTTAATGAAAAACTGTTTTTT.

There are many counts of this clonotype. CDR3 amino acids: CSGTKETQYF. DNA for the CDR3: TGCAGCGGAACTAAAGAGACCCAGTACTTC. This rearrangement joins TRBV29-1 to TRBJ2-5; D remains ambiguous. Germline V CDR1 and CDR2: SQVTM, ANQGSEA. The ends were cut back, 7 bases at V and 3 bases at J, with 6 bases in the middle. The length of the CDR3 is 10 residues.

V usage is TRBV20-1 and J usage is TRBJ2-6; D possibly corresponds to TRBD2 (5 bases). The germline V gene encodes CDR1 DFQATT and CDR2 SNEGSKA (reference sequence). CDR3 length equals 15 residues. The CDR3 coding sequence is TGCAGCGGCTCAGCGGCCCATGAGGGGGCCAACGTCCTGACTTTC. This gives the protein CSGSAAHEGANVLTF.

The CDR3 nucleotides read TGTGCCAGCAGTGCCGAGCGGGGGGGCCGAGATACGCAGTATTTT. It is translated as CASSAERGGRDTQYF. The V and J genes are TRBV2 and TRBJ2-3; TRBD2 matches at 10 bases. Germline V CDR1 and CDR2: SNHLY, FYNNEI. CDR3 size: 15 residues. V was clipped by 4 bases and J by 5 bases; unmatched bases: 6.

This clonotype showed up many times. The rearrangement joins TRBV7-2 to TRBJ2-7; a weak D match, TRBD2 (5 bases). There are 13 residues in the CDR3. CDR1 and CDR2 from the germline V gene are SGHTA and FQGNSA. V was trimmed by 5 bases and J by 4 bases, leaving 12 bases between them. DNA for the CDR3: TGTGCCAGCAGCCCTGAGTCGGGGTACGAGCAGTACTTC. Protein: CASSPESGYEQYF.

In the case of this clonotype: With a much larger clone just one base away, this may be a read error. The rearrangement joins TRBV11-1 to TRBJ2-6, with 9 bases matching TRBD1. Germline loops: CDR1 SGHAT, CDR2 FQDESV (reference sequence). The CDR3 has 19 amino acids. The CDR3 spells CASSFGLQGATAGANILTF. In DNA, the CDR3 is TGTGCCAGCAGCTTTGGGTTACAGGGGGCAACGGCTGGGGCCAACATCCTGACTTTC.

The chain couples TRBV15 to TRBJ1-5, with 8 positions matching TRBD1. This CDR3 is 13 amino acids long. Per the germline V gene, CDR1 is LNHNV and CDR2 is YYDKDF (reference sequence). Losses at the gene ends were 5 bases for V and 11 bases for J; bases not matched to a gene: 8. CDR3 in amino acids: CATSSGGSWSQHF. The CDR3 DNA reads as TGTGCCACCAGCTCAGGGGGCTCCTGGTCCCAGCATTTT.

The chain employs TRBV4-3 and TRBJ2-7, with a tentative D call TRBD1 (6 bases). CDR3 length: 15 residues. Germline CDR1 LGHNA, CDR2 YSLEER. Trimming cost V 4 bases and J 2 bases, with 15 bases left between them. In nucleotides, the CDR3 is TGCGCCAGCAGCCGAGGACAGAAGAATACCTACGAGCAGTACTTC. As protein: CASSRGQKNTYEQYF.

There are many counts of this clonotype. The chain couples TRBV11-2 to TRBJ2-7, with TRBD1 matching 11 bases. CDR1 is SGHAT and CDR2 is FQNNGV in the germline V gene. CDR3 length: 14 residues. The junction had 3 bases not matched to a gene; V was cut back by 8 bases and J by 0 bases. The CDR3 DNA is TGTGCCAGCGCCGGGACAGGGGGCTCCTACGAGCAGTACTTC. Its protein product is CASAGTGGSYEQYF.

This clonotype has at least ten counts. The chain employs TRBV2 and TRBJ2-5; D gene unclear. The ends were cut back, 6 bases at V and 5 bases at J, with 10 bases in the middle. The CDR3 consists of 12 residues. Germline V gene lookup returns CDR1 SNHLY and CDR2 FYNNEI. The DNA for the CDR3 is TGTGCCAGCAGGCTGGGGTTGGAGACCCAGTACTTC. Amino acid sequence: CASRLGLETQYF.

This clonotype showed up many times. J is TRBJ1-4 and V is TRBV10-3; possibly TRBD1 for D (5 bases). The V gene lost 2 bases and the J gene lost 2 bases, with 12 bases spanning the gap. CDR1 is ENHRY and CDR2 is SYGVKD in the germline V gene. This CDR3 comprises 16 residues. The CDR3 sequence is CAISEVGGTTNEKLFF. The CDR3 DNA is TGTGCCATCAGTGAGGTCGGCGGGACTACTAATGAAAAACTGTTTTTT.

The table lists this clonotype with a few counts. Just one base apart from a much larger clone, this may be a read error. The rearrangement joins TRBV5-6 to TRBJ1-6; D ambiguous. The germline gives CDR1 SGHDT, CDR2 YYEEEE. V shed 3 bases and J shed 10 bases, with 14 bases lying between them. This CDR3 comprises 14 residues. The CDR3 protein is CASSSADPGSPLHF. The DNA of the CDR3 is TGTGCCAGCAGCTCCGCGGACCCTGGCTCACCCCTCCACTTT.

This clonotype has a handful of counts. The chain recombines TRBV11-2 with TRBJ1-1; 11 nucleotides match TRBD1. Germline lookup yields CDR1 SGHAT and CDR2 FQNNGV. With 5 bases clipped from V and 5 bases from J, the junction kept 4 bases outside the gene matches. This CDR3 contains 14 residues. CDR3 coding DNA: TGTGCCAGCAGCCAGGACAGGGGGCAAACTGAAGCTTTCTTT. Residues: CASSQDRGQTEAFF. Full variable domain (outside the CDR3, taken from reference TRBV11-2 and TRBJ1-1): EAGVAQSPRYKIIEKRQSVAFWCNPISGHATLYWYQQILGQGPKLLIQFQNNGVVDDSQLPKDRFSAERLKGVDSTLKIQPAKLEDSAVYLCASSQDRGQTEAFFGQGTRLTVV.

Here the CDR3 DNA reads TGCAGCCCGACAGGGGTCCAGGCCCAGCATTTT. The encoded protein is CSPTGVQAQHF. V usage is TRBV20-1 and J usage is TRBJ1-5; 8 bases align to TRBD1. The V gene's germline CDR1 is DFQATT and CDR2 SNEGSKA (reference sequence). This CDR3 is built from 11 residues.

This clonotype showed up many times. J is TRBJ2-2 and V is TRBV2, with TRBD1 identical over 7 bases. Germline-derived CDR1 and CDR2 are SNHLY and FYNNEI. This CDR3 region has 14 residues. The ends lost 5 bases at V and 4 bases at J; junction bases unmatched: 4. CDR3 protein: CASSRQGATGELFF. In DNA, the CDR3 is TGTGCCAGCAGTCGACAGGGAGCCACCGGGGAGCTGTTTTTT.

The chain combines TRBV5-1 with TRBJ1-2; D is ambiguous. This CDR3 region has 15 residues. V was clipped by 1 base and J by 4 bases, with 14 bases between them. Germline V gene sequence: CDR1 SGHRS, CDR2 YFSETQ. This chain's CDR3 is CASSLLVSSTYGYTF. DNA for the CDR3: TGCGCCAGCAGCTTGTTGGTCAGTTCAACCTATGGCTACACCTTC.